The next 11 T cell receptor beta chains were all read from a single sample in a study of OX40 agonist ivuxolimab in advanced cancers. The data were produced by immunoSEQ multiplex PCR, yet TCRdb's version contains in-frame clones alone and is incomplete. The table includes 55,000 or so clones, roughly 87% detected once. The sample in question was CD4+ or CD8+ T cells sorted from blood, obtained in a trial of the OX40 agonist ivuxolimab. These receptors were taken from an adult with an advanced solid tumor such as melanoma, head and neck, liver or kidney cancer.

The CDR3 bases are TGTGCCAGCTCACCCACCCGGGACACGACAGTCTACGAGCAGTACTTC. It yields the protein CASSPTRDTTVYEQYF. The gene calls are TRBV18 and TRBJ2-7, with D perhaps matching TRBD1 (6 bases). Germline V gene lookup returns CDR1 KGHSH and CDR2 LQKENI. Trimming took off 3 bases at V and 3 bases at J, with 18 bases between the two ends. The CDR3 is 16 amino acids.

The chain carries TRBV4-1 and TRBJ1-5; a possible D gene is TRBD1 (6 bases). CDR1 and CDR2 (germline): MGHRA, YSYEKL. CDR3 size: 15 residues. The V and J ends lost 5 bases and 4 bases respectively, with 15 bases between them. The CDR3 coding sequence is TGCGCCAGCAGCACGAACAGGGTTGGGAATCAGCCCCAGCATTTT. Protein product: CASSTNRVGNQPQHF.

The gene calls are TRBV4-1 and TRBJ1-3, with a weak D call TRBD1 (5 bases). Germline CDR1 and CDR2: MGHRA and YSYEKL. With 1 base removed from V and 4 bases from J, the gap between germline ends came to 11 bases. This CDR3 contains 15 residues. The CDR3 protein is CASSQGRGLGNTIYF. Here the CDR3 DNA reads TGCGCCAGCAGCCAAGGGCGGGGGTTAGGAAACACCATATATTTT.

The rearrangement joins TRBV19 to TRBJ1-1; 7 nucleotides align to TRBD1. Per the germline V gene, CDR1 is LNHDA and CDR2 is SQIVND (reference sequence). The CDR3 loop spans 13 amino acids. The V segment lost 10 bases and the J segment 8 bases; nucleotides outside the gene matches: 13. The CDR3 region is CATTLRDSAEAFF. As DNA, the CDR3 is TGTGCCACTACACTCCGGGACAGTGCAGAAGCTTTCTTT.

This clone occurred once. In DNA form, the CDR3 reads TGTGCCGCCCGGACTAGCGGGTCGTTCTACGAGCAGTACTTC. Its translation is CAARTSGSFYEQYF. V usage is TRBV2 and J usage is TRBJ2-7; TRBD2 aligns across 11 bases. The CDR3 contains 14 residues. V was pared by 11 bases and J by 3 bases, with 9 bases of the junction left unmatched. CDR1 is SNHLY and CDR2 is FYNNEI in the germline V gene.

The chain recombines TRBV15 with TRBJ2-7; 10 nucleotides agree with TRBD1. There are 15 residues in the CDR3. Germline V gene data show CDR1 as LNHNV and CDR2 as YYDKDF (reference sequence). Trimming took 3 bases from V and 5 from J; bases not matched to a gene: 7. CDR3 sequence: CATSSPGQGRNEQYF. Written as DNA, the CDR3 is TGTGCCACCAGCAGCCCGGGACAGGGGAGAAACGAGCAGTACTTC.

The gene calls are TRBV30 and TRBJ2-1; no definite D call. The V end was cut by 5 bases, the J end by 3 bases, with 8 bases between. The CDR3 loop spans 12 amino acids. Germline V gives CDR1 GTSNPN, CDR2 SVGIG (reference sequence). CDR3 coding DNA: TGTGCCTGGGCGGCTGGCTACAATGAGCAGTTCTTC. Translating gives CAWAAGYNEQFF.

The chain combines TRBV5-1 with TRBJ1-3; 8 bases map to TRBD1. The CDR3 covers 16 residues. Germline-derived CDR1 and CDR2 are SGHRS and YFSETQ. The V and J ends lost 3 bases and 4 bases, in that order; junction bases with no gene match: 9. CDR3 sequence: CASSSQPRQGGNTIYF. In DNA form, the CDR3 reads TGCGCCAGCAGCTCACAACCGAGACAGGGGGGAAACACCATATATTTT.

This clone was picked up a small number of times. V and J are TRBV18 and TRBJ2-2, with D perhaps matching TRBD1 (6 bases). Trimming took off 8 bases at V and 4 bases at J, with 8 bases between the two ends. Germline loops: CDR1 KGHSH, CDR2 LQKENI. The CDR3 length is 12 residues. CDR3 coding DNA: TGTGCCAGCGGACAGCTCACCGGGGAGCTGTTTTTT. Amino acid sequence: CASGQLTGELFF.

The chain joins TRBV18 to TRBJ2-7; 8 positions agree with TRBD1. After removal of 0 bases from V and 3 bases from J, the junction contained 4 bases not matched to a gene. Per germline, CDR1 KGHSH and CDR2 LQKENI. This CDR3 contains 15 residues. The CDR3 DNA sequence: TGTGCCAGCTCACCACCCGACAGGGGACGCTACGAGCAGTACTTC. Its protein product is CASSPPDRGRYEQYF.

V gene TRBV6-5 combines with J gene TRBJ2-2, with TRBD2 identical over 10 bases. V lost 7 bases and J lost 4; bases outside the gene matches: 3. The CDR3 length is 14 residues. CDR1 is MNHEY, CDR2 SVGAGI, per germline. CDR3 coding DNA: TGTGCCAGCACTAGCGGGAGCAGCACCGGGGAGCTGTTTTTT. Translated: CASTSGSSTGELFF.